The entry below describes one T cell receptor (beta chain). The target of this receptor is not known. There are no base qualities to consult, and no much larger clone falls within one base. This record belongs to a study of CD8+ T cells in alopecia areata (dated by TCRdb to the late 2010s). For context, the study as a whole: Treated patients were enrolled in an open-label pilot trial of oral tofacitinib, 5 to 10 mg twice daily, for moderate-to-severe alopecia areata. Tofacitinib was given for 6 to 18 months, followed by 6 months of follow-up off drug to assess delayed response and recurrence. In treated patients, disease severity was measured using the SALT score, which gives the percentage of scalp surface area affected. In both human patients and the C3H/HeJ mouse model, the study applied high-throughput TCRbeta sequencing to look at T cell clonal expansion in alopecia areata. On the human side, TCRbeta sequencing was run on scalp tissue and on sorted CD4+ and CD8+ peripheral blood T cells from healthy controls and from alopecia areata patients with either patchy or totalis/universalis disease. Patients on tofacitinib were biopsied at baseline and after 4 and 24 weeks of treatment, and several of the patients also had a later scalp biopsy. Scalp clonality was compared among normal scalp (n=4), patchy alopecia areata scalp (n=8), and alopecia totalis/universalis scalp (n=8). RNA came from the PAXgene miRNA kit for fixed scalp, the miRNeasy kit for PBMCs, and the RNeasy kit for mouse skin. immunoSEQ multiplex PCR using 35 Vbeta forward primers and 13 Jbeta reverse primers was used to amplify TCRbeta CDR3 regions. General study outcomes and caveats: Scalp clonality and the number of expanded CD8+ clones among the top 100 scalp clones were significantly decreased by tofacitinib. Higher clonality and more expanded CD8+ clones were observed in lesional scalp than in normal scalp, particularly in alopecia totalis/universalis, a finding suggestive of antigenic drive. Because the treated cohort was small and included a single nonresponder, larger studies are needed to assess links between baseline CD8+ expansion and response. Unlike mouse skin, which is dominated by gammadelta T cells, normal human skin has resident alphabeta T cells that are also sequenced, and this complicates analysis of the scalp TCR repertoire. Many expanded lesional clones persisted in scalp and blood during tofacitinib treatment, which may partly explain relapse after stopping treatment. Shared TCR sequences between patients were less evident than in mice, which may be partly attributable to HLA diversity in the patient population.

Receptor libraries were prepared by the immunoSEQ multiplex PCR assay. For TCR sequencing, RNA was extracted from every sample and reverse transcribed into cDNA to serve as template. First-strand cDNA was synthesized using SuperScript III with a 2:1 mix of oligo-dT and random hexamers. A synthetic immune receptor repertoire was used to assess amplification bias, and residual bias was removed computationally. The authors' pipeline ran thus. After raw reads were preprocessed to remove errors, the CDR3 was defined following IMGT conventions as running from the conserved cysteine to phenylalanine. To get clonality, Shannon entropy was normalized by log2 of the number of productive unique TCRs and the result was subtracted from 1. Whether scalp clones were CD4 or CD8 was inferred by matching scalp TCRbeta sequences against CD4 and CD8 repertoires sorted from blood. Drawn from immuneACCESS, this table holds only the in-frame rearrangements with V and J called that TCRdb kept. Clones are partly lost; checked studies trace under half to an unresolved V gene and leave the rest unexplained. V and J calls and clone size are given by that table; D and trimming were obtained from the DNA. Counted in this sample were 100,000 to 150,000 clones; 60% to 65% of them appeared once. More than 5.5% of the sample comes from the top ten.

V loses 2 bases of germline sequence and J loses 0 bases, and the interval between the two ends is 12 bases. The CDR1 and CDR2 encoded by the germline V gene are SGHRS and YFSETQ. Counted from cysteine to phenylalanine, this CDR3 has 16 amino acids. Solely the CDR3 DNA is kept, with 48 bases framed from the first base. What this sample's time point label stands for: 4 weeks on oral tofacitinib. The sample's treatment or condition label is to be understood as: oral pan-JAK inhibitor, 5-10 mg twice daily. Lesional scalp punch biopsies and peripheral blood were obtained from alopecia areata patients. After PBMCs were isolated by density centrifugation and stained for CD3, CD4 and CD8, a FACSAria was used to sort CD4+ and CD8+ T cells.

The sequence joins TRBV5-1 to TRBJ2-1; TRBD2 might be the D gene, on 6 matching bases. This sequence originates from a human donor with alopecia areata. This specimen was CD4+ T cells sorted from blood, taken at week 4, from a patient treated with tofacitinib. The nucleotide sequence reads TGCGCCAGCAGCTTCTCCGGGACTCTCTCCTACAATGAGCAGTTCTTC. Protein translation: CASSFSGTLSYNEQFF.